A selection of T cell receptor beta chains follows, all from one sample in a study of cytomegalovirus exposure and HLA in healthy donors. The table came from immunoSEQ multiplex PCR; TCRdb's copy has only in-frame clones and leaves some out. This table has about 35,000 clones, 75% to 85% appearing once. Sequencing input: PBMCs. The receptor source for this set is a male donor in good health and CMV-seronegative. Each CDR3 is given with its conserved first and last residue. D genes are given only for firm matches. Part of the rows lack a size; the others show once, few, many or a class for expanded clones.

v_gene	d_gene	abundance	j_gene	CDR3nt	CDR3aa
TRBV2	TRBD1	-	TRBJ1-6	TGTGCCAGCAGTGGATTAGGGGGCCGGTCACCCCTCCACTTT	CASSGLGGRSPLHF
TRBV28	-	-	TRBJ1-5	TGTGCCAGCAGCACACTCGGGGAGGGGCCCGGGTTTCAAAGTAGCAATCAGCCCCAGCATTTT	CASSTLGEGPGFQSSNQPQHF
TRBV25-1	TRBD1	-	TRBJ2-7	TGTGCCAGCAGTGAATTGACAGGGCCGAGTGGCAACGAGCAGTACTTC	CASSELTGPSGNEQYF
TRBV7-8	-	-	TRBJ2-2	TGTGCCAGCAGCTTAATGGTGGGCGCGAACACCGGGGAGCTGTTTTTT	CASSLMVGANTGELFF
TRBV7-3	-	-	TRBJ1-1	TGTGCCAGCAGCGCGGGGATGAACACTGAAGCTTTCTTT	CASSAGMNTEAFF
TRBV19	-	-	TRBJ1-5	TGTGCCAGTAGTATACCGATAAGGAGGGCGAATCAGCCCCAGCATTTT	CASSIPIRRANQPQHF
TRBV18	-	-	TRBJ1-3	TGTGCCAGCTCACCACCAGGCGAGGTACCCTCTGGAAACACCATATATTTT	CASSPPGEVPSGNTIYF
TRBV2	TRBD1	-	TRBJ1-4	TGTGCCAGCAGTACACCGGGACAGGGAAGGGAAAAACTGTTTTTT	CASSTPGQGREKLFF
TRBV5-1	TRBD1	-	TRBJ1-2	TGCGCCAGCAGCTCTAGACAGGGAAGCTTCTATGGCTACACCTTC	CASSSRQGSFYGYTF
TRBV9	TRBD1	few	TRBJ1-1	TGTGCCAGCAGCCCATTCACCGGGACAGTGAACACTGAAGCTTTCTTT	CASSPFTGTVNTEAFF
TRBV5-6	-	few	TRBJ1-1	TGTGCCAGCAGCTTGGCCCTCACTGAAGCTTTCTTT	CASSLALTEAFF
TRBV4-1	TRBD1	-	TRBJ1-1	TGCGCCAGCAGCCAAGATGCGGGGACAGGGGCGCCCGGCGCTTTCTTT	CASSQDAGTGAPGAFF
TRBV5-5	-	-	TRBJ1-1	TGTGCCAGCAGCACGCGGTCGATCCTTTCGAACACTGAAGCTTTCTTT	CASSTRSILSNTEAFF
TRBV5-4	TRBD1	-	TRBJ1-4	TGTGCCAGCAGCTTGACAGGGGGCGGAGAAGAAAAACTGTTTTTT	CASSLTGGGEEKLFF
TRBV2	-	once	TRBJ1-4	TGTGCCAGCATTGACACAGGCGAAACTAATGAAAAACTGTTTTTT	CASIDTGETNEKLFF
TRBV4-3	TRBD2	once	TRBJ2-1	TGCGCCAGCAGCCAAGACGAACTAGCGGGAGTGCCCTACAATGAGCAGTTCTTC	CASSQDELAGVPYNEQFF
TRBV7-9	TRBD1	-	TRBJ2-1	TGTGCCAGCAGCAAGGACAGGGCGGTTAATGAGCAGTTCTTC	CASSKDRAVNEQFF
TRBV5-4	-	-	TRBJ2-7	TGTGCCAGCAGCTTGACTTCCTACGAGCAGTACTTC	CASSLTSYEQYF
TRBV5-5	TRBD2	-	TRBJ2-7	TGTGCCAGCAGCGTGGGGGGGGTCGAGCAGTACTTC	CASSVGGVEQYF
TRBV30	TRBD1	-	TRBJ2-6	TGTGCCTGGAAGAGGGGGCGGACTGGGGCCAACGTCCTGACTTTC	CAWKRGRTGANVLTF
TRBV5-6	-	-	TRBJ2-7	TGTGCCAGCAGCTCGAGTTTTGGTAAGGGGTTCTCCTACGAGCAGTACTTC	CASSSSFGKGFSYEQYF
TRBV5-1	TRBD1	-	TRBJ1-2	TGCGCCAGCAGCAGGGACAGGGCGGGTGGCTACACCTTC	CASSRDRAGGYTF
TRBV29-1	TRBD1	-	TRBJ1-1	TGCAGCGTACACGGACAGGTGAACACTGAAGCTTTCTTT	CSVHGQVNTEAFF
TRBV5-1	TRBD2	-	TRBJ2-1	TGCGCCAGCAGTTTAGGACTAGCGGACTCCTACAATGAGCAGTTCTTC	CASSLGLADSYNEQFF
TRBV28	-	-	TRBJ1-4	TGTGCCAGCAGTTTAGACGGACTGTTGACTGCAACTAATGAAAAACTGTTTTTT	CASSLDGLLTATNEKLFF
TRBV18	TRBD1	few	TRBJ2-1	TGTGCCAGCTCACCCGGACAGGGGAGGGGCAATGAGCAGTTCTTC	CASSPGQGRGNEQFF
TRBV7-2	TRBD1	medium-sized	TRBJ2-7	TGTGCCAGCAGCCGGGGGAGGGGACAGGGGTACGACGAGCAGTACTTC	CASSRGRGQGYDEQYF
TRBV5-1	-	-	TRBJ2-7	TGCGCCAGCAGCTTCAGGGGCTACGAGCAGTACTTC	CASSFRGYEQYF
TRBV19	-	-	TRBJ2-6	TGTGCCAGTACTCCAGGCTTCCAGCTAACCCCTTCTGGGGCCAACGTCCTGACTTTC	CASTPGFQLTPSGANVLTF
TRBV6-1	-	-	TRBJ1-5	TGTGCCAGCAGTGAAGCGTCAGACGGGAATCAGCCCCAGCATTTT	CASSEASDGNQPQHF
TRBV6-4	TRBD1	-	TRBJ1-1	TGTGCCAGCAGAGTGACAGGGGAGAACACTGAAGCTTTCTTT	CASRVTGENTEAFF
TRBV7-6	TRBD2	-	TRBJ2-2	TGTGCCAGCAGCTCCAACCCAACTAGCGGGGGGTCCCCCGGGGAGCTGTTTTTT	CASSSNPTSGGSPGELFF
TRBV27	-	-	TRBJ1-2	TGTGCCAGCAGTTTATCGACGGGGGAAGGATCTGGCTACACCTTC	CASSLSTGEGSGYTF
TRBV9	TRBD1	-	TRBJ1-2	TGTGCCAGCAGCGTGTACCAGGGGGCTAACTATGGCTACACCTTC	CASSVYQGANYGYTF
TRBV30	TRBD2	-	TRBJ2-3	TGTGCCTGGAAGAGACTAGCGGGGGGAACAGATACGCAGTATTTT	CAWKRLAGGTDTQYF
TRBV7-9	TRBD1	-	TRBJ2-5	TGTGCCAGCAGAAAGACAGGGGCCCAAGAGACCCAGTACTTC	CASRKTGAQETQYF
TRBV2	-	-	TRBJ1-2	TGTGCCAGTTCATATAGCGGTGGCTACACCTTC	CASSYSGGYTF
TRBV7-3	-	-	TRBJ1-2	TGTGCCAGCAGCTTATCCCAGACCTGGGGCGGCTACACCTTC	CASSLSQTWGGYTF
TRBV19	-	once	TRBJ2-5	TGTGCCAGTAGCATCACTGGGGCCCAAGAGACCCAGTACTTC	CASSITGAQETQYF
TRBV19	-	-	TRBJ2-7	TGTGCCAGTAGTATAGCCCAGGGAATCTACGAGCAGTACTTC	CASSIAQGIYEQYF
TRBV28	-	-	TRBJ1-5	TGTGCCAGCAGTTTACAGGGGTCGCTCCGGGGCAATCAGCCCCAGCATTTT	CASSLQGSLRGNQPQHF
TRBV19	-	-	TRBJ1-5	TGTGCCAGTAGTCCACACAGCAACGGGAAGCCCCAGCATTTT	CASSPHSNGKPQHF
TRBV6-1	-	-	TRBJ1-4	TGTGCCAGCAGTGAAAGGTGGGCCAGGGCAACTAATGAAAAACTGTTTTTT	CASSERWARATNEKLFF
TRBV15	-	few	TRBJ1-1	TGTGCCACCAGCTCCCTTGACAGATCCAACACTGAAGCTTTCTTT	CATSSLDRSNTEAFF
TRBV7-6	TRBD1	-	TRBJ1-5	TGTGCCAGCAGCCAAGCAGGGGGGCCCCAGCATTTT	CASSQAGGPQHF